Shown below are 13 T cell receptor beta chains from a single sample sequenced in a study of cytomegalovirus exposure and HLA in healthy donors. This PCR relied on a set of 60 Vbeta primers and 13 Jbeta primers. The assay was immunoSEQ multiplex PCR, and TCRdb's table has in-frame clones only and misses some. The data hold about 90,000 clones, with 75% to 90% observed a single time. The sample comprised PBMCs. These receptors all stem from a man between 18 and 35 years old in good health and CMV-seronegative.

The chain is built from TRBV19 and TRBJ1-5, with 8 bases matching TRBD1. Germline V gives CDR1 LNHDA, CDR2 SQIVND (reference sequence). J was trimmed by 7 bases and V by 4 bases; bases with no gene match: 6. CDR3 size: 14 residues. Here the CDR3 DNA reads TGTGCCAGTAGTACTTCAGGGGGCAGCCAGCCCCAGCATTTT. Protein: CASSTSGGSQPQHF. Supplemented by reference TRBV19 and TRBJ1-5, the full variable domain reads DGGITQSPKYLFRKEGQNVTLSCEQNLNHDAMYWYRQDPGQGLRLIYYSQIVNDFQKGDIAEGYSVSREKKESFPLTVTSAQKNPTAFYLCASSTSGGSQPQHFGDGTRLSIL.

CDR3 protein: CASREVGTGELFF. The DNA of the CDR3 is TGTGCCAGCAGGGAGGTTGGGACCGGGGAGCTGTTTTTT. The V gene is TRBV7-2, the J gene TRBJ2-2, with D possibly matching TRBD2 (5 bases). Looked up from germline, CDR1 is SGHTA and CDR2 is FQGNSA. There are 13 residues in the CDR3. V lost 6 bases and J 5 bases, leaving 10 bases between the germline ends.

The CDR3 spells CASRPDIFPGELFF. The DNA for the CDR3 is TGTGCCAGCAGGCCAGACATTTTTCCCGGGGAGCTGTTTTTT. The chain employs TRBV7-3 and TRBJ2-2; D gene ambiguous. Trimming pared 6 bases from V and 6 bases from J, leaving 14 bases between. CDR1 SGHTA and CDR2 FQGTGA come from the germline V gene. CDR3 size: 14 residues.

The CDR3 region is CASSLSPLTSPGSYNEQFF. The DNA for the CDR3 is TGTGCCAGCAGTCTTAGCCCCCTCACTAGTCCCGGCTCCTACAATGAGCAGTTCTTC. The V gene is TRBV7-3, the J gene TRBJ2-1; TRBD2 might be the D (5 bases). The length of the CDR3 is 19 residues. The germline V and J ends were trimmed by 6 bases and 0 bases, with 24 bases remaining between them. Germline CDR1 is SGHTA and CDR2 is FQGTGA.

The CDR3 loop reads CASSQVLAGGWDEQFF. In DNA form, the CDR3 reads TGCGCCAGCAGCCAAGTTCTAGCGGGAGGATGGGATGAGCAGTTCTTC. V gene TRBV4-3 combines with J gene TRBJ2-1, with 11 nucleotides matching TRBD2. Per germline, CDR1 LGHNA and CDR2 YSLEER. With V trimmed by 1 base and J by 8 bases, 7 bases remained unmatched. There are 16 residues in the CDR3.

The chain employs TRBV27 and TRBJ1-1, with 8 bases matching TRBD1. Germline trimming cut 5 bases from V and 5 bases from J; bases unmatched to any gene: 10. CDR1 and CDR2 from the germline V gene are MNHEY and SMNVEV (reference sequence). There are 15 residues in the CDR3. The CDR3 sequence is CASSAKTGVGTEAFF. CDR3 coding DNA: TGTGCCAGCAGTGCGAAGACAGGGGTAGGGACTGAAGCTTTCTTT.

The chain carries TRBV4-3 and TRBJ2-5; a possible D gene is TRBD1 (6 bases). The closer fit of TRBJ2-7 to the DNA end suggests the J call may be wrong. The CDR3 runs 18 residues. CDR1 is LGHNA, CDR2 YSLEER, per germline. Here the CDR3 reads CASSHKLFWTEKTYEQYF. In DNA, the CDR3 is TGCGCCAGCAGCCATAAGCTCTTTTGGACAGAGAAGACCTACGAGCAGTACTTC.

CDR3 DNA sequence: TGTGCCAGCAGCTTACGAGGCGGGACCTCCTACGAGCAGTACTTC. This sequence encodes CASSLRGGTSYEQYF. The J gene is TRBJ2-5, the V gene TRBV7-2, with a weak D call TRBD2 (6 bases). The DNA end lines up better with TRBJ2-7; the J call may be wrong. CDR3 size: 15 residues. Per germline, CDR1 SGHTA and CDR2 FQGNSA.

This sequence joins TRBV18 and TRBJ1-2, with 8 positions matching TRBD1. CDR1 and CDR2 (germline): KGHSH, LQKENI. J gave up 3 bases and V 3 bases, and 6 bases lay outside the gene matches. This CDR3 region has 15 residues. Written as DNA, the CDR3 is TGTGCCAGCTCACCGGGCAGGGGGCAGGACTATGGCTACACCTTC. It specifies CASSPGRGQDYGYTF.

The chain is built from TRBV4-1 and TRBJ2-7, with 8 bases that match TRBD2. Germline V CDR1 and CDR2: MGHRA, YSYEKL. Trimming at V came to 0 bases and at J to 3 bases, leaving 10 bases not matched to a gene. The CDR3 covers 17 residues. CDR3: CASSQDARTSRFYEQYF. The CDR3 coding sequence is TGCGCCAGCAGCCAAGATGCCCGGACTAGCCGTTTCTACGAGCAGTACTTC.

V usage is TRBV2 and J usage is TRBJ1-2; 7 positions match TRBD1. CDR1 is SNHLY and CDR2 is FYNNEI in the germline V gene. Trimming removed 9 bases from V and 2 bases from J; junction bases left unmatched: 9. The CDR3 runs 14 residues. The CDR3 is CASRIPGQNYGYTF. In nucleotides, the CDR3 is TGTGCCAGTCGGATACCGGGACAGAACTATGGCTACACCTTC.

DNA for the CDR3: TGTGCCAGCAGTTCCTTGACTAGCGGCTTTAAAGAGACCCAGTACTTC. Translated: CASSSLTSGFKETQYF. V usage is TRBV28 and J usage is TRBJ2-5; 9 bases are shared with TRBD2. CDR1 MDHEN and CDR2 SYDVKM come from the germline V gene. V shed 4 bases, J shed 3 bases, and the junction held 9 bases outside the gene matches. The CDR3 extends over 16 amino acids.

The chain's CDR3 is CATRAGTSGLNEQFF. In nucleotides, the CDR3 is TGTGCCACCCGCGCCGGGACTAGCGGTCTCAATGAGCAGTTCTTC. The chain joins TRBV15 to TRBJ2-1; TRBD2 matches at 11 bases. The CDR3 is 15 amino acids. Trimming removed 8 bases from V and 6 bases from J; junction bases left unmatched: 9. Germline V gene data show CDR1 as LNHNV and CDR2 as YYDKDF (reference sequence). The variable domain in full, with the rest retrieved from reference TRBV15 and TRBJ2-1, is DAMVIQNPRYQVTQFGKPVTLSCSQTLNHNVMYWYQQKSSQAPKLLFHYYDKDFNNEADTPDNFQSRRPNTSFCFLDIRSPGLGDTAMYLCATRAGTSGLNEQFFGPGTRLTVL.